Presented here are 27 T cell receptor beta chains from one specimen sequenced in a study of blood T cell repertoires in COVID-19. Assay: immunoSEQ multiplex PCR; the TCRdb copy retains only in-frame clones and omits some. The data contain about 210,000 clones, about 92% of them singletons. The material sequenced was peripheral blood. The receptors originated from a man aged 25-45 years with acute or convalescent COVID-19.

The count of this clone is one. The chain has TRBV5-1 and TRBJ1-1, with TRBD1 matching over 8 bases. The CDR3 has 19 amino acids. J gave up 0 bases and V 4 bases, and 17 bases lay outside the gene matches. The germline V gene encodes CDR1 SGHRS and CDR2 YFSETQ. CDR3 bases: TGCGCCAGCAGCCTCTCCTCGACAGGGGCCCCCCTCATGAACACTGAAGCTTTCTTT. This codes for CASSLSSTGAPLMNTEAFF.

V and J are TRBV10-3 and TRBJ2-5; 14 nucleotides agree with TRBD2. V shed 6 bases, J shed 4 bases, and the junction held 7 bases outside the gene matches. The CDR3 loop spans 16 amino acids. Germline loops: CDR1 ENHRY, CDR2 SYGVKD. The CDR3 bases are TGTGCCATCAGGCAGGGACTAGCGGGAGCTGGAGAGACCCAGTACTTC. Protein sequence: CAIRQGLAGAGETQYF.

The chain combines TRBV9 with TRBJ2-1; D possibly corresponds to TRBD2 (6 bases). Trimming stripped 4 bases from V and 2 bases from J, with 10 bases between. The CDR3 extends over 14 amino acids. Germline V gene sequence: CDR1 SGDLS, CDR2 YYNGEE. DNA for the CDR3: TGTGCCAGCAGCATTAGCGGAACCTACAATGAGCAGTTCTTC. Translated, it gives CASSISGTYNEQFF. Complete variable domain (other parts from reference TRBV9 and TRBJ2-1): DSGVTQTPKHLITATGQRVTLRCSPRSGDLSVYWYQQSLDQGLQFLIQYYNGEERAKGNILERFSAQQFPDLHSELNLSSLELGDSALYFCASSISGTYNEQFFGPGTRLTVL.

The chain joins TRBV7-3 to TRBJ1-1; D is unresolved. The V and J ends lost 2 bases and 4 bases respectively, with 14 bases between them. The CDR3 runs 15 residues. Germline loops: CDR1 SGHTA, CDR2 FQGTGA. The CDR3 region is CASSLVRARGTEAFF. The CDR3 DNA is TGTGCCAGCAGCTTAGTGCGGGCCCGGGGCACTGAAGCTTTCTTT.

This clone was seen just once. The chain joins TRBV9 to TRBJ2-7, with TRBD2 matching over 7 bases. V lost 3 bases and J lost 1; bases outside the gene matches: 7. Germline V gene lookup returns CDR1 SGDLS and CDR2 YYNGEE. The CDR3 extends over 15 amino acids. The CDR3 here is CASSATREGSYEQYF. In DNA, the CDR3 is TGTGCCAGCAGCGCAACGAGGGAGGGGTCCTACGAGCAGTACTTC.

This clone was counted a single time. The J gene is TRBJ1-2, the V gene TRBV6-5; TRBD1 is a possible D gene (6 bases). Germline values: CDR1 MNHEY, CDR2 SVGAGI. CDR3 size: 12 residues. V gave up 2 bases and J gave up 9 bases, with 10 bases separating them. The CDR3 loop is CASSYPTGSYTF. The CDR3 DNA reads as TGTGCCAGCAGTTACCCAACAGGGAGCTACACCTTC.

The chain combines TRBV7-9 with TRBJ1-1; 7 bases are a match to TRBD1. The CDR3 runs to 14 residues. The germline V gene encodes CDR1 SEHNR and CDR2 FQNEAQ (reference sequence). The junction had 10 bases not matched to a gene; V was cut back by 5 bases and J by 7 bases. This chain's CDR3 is CASSGTVDTFEAFF. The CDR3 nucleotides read TGTGCCAGCAGCGGGACAGTAGATACCTTTGAAGCTTTCTTT.

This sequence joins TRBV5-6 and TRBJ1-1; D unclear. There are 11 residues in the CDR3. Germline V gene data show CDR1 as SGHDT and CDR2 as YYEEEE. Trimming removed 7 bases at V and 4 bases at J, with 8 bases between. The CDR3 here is CASYGGTEAFF. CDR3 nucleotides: TGTGCCAGCTATGGCGGCACTGAAGCTTTCTTT.

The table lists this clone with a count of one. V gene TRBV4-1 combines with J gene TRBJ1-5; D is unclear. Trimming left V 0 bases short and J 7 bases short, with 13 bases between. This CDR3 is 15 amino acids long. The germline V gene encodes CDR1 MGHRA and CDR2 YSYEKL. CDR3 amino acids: CASSQEGRLEQPQHF. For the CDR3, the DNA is TGCGCCAGCAGCCAAGAAGGGAGGCTCGAGCAGCCCCAGCATTTT.

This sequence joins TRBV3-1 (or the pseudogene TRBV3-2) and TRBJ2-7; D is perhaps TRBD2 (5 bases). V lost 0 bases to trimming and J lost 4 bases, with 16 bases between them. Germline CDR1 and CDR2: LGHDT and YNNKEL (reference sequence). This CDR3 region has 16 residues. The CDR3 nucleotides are TGTGCCAGCAGCCAAGATATCGGCCAAAGGAGGTACGAGCAGTACTTC. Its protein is CASSQDIGQRRYEQYF.

The chain's CDR3 is CASSPPGAYEQYF. Here the CDR3 DNA reads TGCGCCAGCAGCCCACCCGGGGCCTACGAGCAGTACTTC. V and J are TRBV5-1 and TRBJ2-7, with TRBD2 as a possible D gene (5 bases). Germline CDR1 and CDR2: SGHRS and YFSETQ. V was cut by 4 bases and J by 2 bases, with 10 bases left in between. The CDR3 covers 13 residues.

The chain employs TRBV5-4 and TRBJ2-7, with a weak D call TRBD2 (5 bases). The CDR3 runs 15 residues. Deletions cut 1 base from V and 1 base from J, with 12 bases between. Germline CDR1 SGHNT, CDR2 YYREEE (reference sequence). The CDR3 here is CASSLKGEGSYEQYF. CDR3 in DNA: TGTGCCAGCAGCTTGAAAGGTGAGGGATCCTACGAGCAGTACTTC.

CDR3 loop: CASSIQGGSQPQHF. DNA for the CDR3: TGCGCCAGCAGCATACAGGGCGGTAGCCAGCCCCAGCATTTT. The chain uses TRBV5-1 and TRBJ1-5, with D possibly TRBD1 on 6 matching bases. The ends were cut back, 4 bases at V and 7 bases at J, with 15 bases in the middle. The CDR3 length is 14 residues. From germline, CDR1 is SGHRS and CDR2 YFSETQ.

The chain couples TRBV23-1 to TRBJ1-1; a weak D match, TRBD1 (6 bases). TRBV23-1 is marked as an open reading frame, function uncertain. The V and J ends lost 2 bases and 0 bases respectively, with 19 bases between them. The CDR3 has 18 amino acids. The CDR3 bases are TGCGCCAGCAGTCAAGGAGACAGGTGGACCCGCATGAACACTGAAGCTTTCTTT. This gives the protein CASSQGDRWTRMNTEAFF.

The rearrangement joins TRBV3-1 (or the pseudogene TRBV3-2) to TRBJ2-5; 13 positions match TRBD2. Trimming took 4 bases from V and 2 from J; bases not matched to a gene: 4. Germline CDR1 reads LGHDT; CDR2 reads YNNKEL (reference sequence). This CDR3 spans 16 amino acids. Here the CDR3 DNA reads TGTGCCAGCAGCCGTACTAGCGGGAGGGGACAAGAGACCCAGTACTTC. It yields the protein CASSRTSGRGQETQYF.

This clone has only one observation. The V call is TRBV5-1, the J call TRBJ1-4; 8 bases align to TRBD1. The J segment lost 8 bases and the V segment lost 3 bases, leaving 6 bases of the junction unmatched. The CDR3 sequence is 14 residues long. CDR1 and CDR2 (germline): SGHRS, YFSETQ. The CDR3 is CASSSDRDGEKLFF. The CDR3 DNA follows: TGCGCCAGCAGCTCGGACAGGGACGGGGAAAAACTGTTTTTT.

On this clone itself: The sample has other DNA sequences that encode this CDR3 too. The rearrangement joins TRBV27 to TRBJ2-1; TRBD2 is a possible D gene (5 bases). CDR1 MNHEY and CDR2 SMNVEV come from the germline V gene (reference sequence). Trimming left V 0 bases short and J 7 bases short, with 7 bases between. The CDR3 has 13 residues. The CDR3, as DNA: TGTGCCAGCAGTTTATCTTCGGGGAATGAGCAGTTCTTC. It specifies CASSLSSGNEQFF.

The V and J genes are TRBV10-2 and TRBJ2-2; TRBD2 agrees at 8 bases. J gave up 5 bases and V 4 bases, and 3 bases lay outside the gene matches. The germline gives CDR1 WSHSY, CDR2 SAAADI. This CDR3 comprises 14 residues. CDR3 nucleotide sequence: TGCGCCAGCAGTGCGGCTAGCGGGACCGGGGAGCTGTTTTTT. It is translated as CASSAASGTGELFF.

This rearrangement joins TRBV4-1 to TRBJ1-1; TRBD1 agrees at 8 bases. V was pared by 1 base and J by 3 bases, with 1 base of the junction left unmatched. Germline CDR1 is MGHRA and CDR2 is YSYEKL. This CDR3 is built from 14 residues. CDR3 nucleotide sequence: TGCGCCAGCAGCCAAGTGGGACAGGACACTGAAGCTTTCTTT. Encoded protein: CASSQVGQDTEAFF.

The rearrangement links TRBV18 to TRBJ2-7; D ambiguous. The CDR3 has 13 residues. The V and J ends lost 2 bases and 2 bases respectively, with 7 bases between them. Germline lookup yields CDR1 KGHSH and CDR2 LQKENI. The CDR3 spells CASSPSATYEQYF. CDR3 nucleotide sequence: TGTGCCAGCTCACCATCTGCTACCTACGAGCAGTACTTC. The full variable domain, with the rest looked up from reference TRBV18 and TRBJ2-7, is NAGVMQNPRHLVRRRGQEARLRCSPMKGHSHVYWYRQLPEEGLKFMVYLQKENIIDESGMPKERFSAEFPKEGPSILRIQQVVRGDSAAYFCASSPSATYEQYFGPGTRLTVT.

CDR3 loop: CASSLGTGGLSYNEQFF. The CDR3 DNA follows: TGTGCCAGCAGCCTCGGGACAGGGGGTTTGTCCTACAATGAGCAGTTCTTC. The chain employs TRBV7-6 and TRBJ2-1; 11 bases match TRBD1. The CDR3 runs to 17 residues. The germline gives CDR1 SGHVS, CDR2 FNYEAQ. V was clipped by 5 bases and J by 1 base; unmatched bases: 7.

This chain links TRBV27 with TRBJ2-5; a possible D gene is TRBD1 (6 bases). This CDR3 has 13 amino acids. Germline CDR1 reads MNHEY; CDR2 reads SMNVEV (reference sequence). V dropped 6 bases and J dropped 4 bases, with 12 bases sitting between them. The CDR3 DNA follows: TGTGCCAGCAGGGACAGCCTTGCAGAGACCCAGTACTTC. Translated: CASRDSLAETQYF.

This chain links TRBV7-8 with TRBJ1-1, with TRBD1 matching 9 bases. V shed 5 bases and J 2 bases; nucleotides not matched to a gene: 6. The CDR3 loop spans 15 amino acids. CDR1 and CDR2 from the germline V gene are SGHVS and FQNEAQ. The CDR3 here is CASSTRQGGNTEAFF. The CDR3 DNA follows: TGTGCCAGCAGCACCCGACAGGGGGGTAACACTGAAGCTTTCTTT. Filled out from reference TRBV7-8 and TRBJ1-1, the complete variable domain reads GAGVSQSPRYKVAKRGQDVALRCDPISGHVSLFWYQQALGQGPEFLTYFQNEAQLDKSGLPSDRFFAERPEGSVSTLKIQRTQQEDSAVYLCASSTRQGGNTEAFFGQGTRLTVV.

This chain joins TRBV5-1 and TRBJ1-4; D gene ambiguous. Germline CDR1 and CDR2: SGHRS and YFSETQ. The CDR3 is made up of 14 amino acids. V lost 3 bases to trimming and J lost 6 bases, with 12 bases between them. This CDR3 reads CASSSGPRDEKLFF. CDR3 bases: TGCGCCAGCAGCTCCGGTCCGAGGGATGAAAAACTGTTTTTT.

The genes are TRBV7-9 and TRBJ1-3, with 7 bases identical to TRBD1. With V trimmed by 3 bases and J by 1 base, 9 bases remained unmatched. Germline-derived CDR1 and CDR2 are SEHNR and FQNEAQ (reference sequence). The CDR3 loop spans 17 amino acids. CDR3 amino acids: CASSFGSGQRSGNTIYF. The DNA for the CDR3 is TGTGCCAGCAGCTTTGGTTCGGGACAGAGATCTGGAAACACCATATATTTT. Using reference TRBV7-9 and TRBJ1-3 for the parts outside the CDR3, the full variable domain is DTGVSQNPRHKITKRGQNVTFRCDPISEHNRLYWYRQTLGQGPEFLTYFQNEAQLEKSRLLSDRFSAERPKGSFSTLEIQRTEQGDSAMYLCASSFGSGQRSGNTIYFGEGSWLTVV.

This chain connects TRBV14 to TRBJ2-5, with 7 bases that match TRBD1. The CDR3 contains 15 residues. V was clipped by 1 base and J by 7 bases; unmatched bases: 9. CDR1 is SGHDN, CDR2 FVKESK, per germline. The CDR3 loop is CASSQALTGAATQYF. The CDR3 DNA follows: TGTGCCAGCAGCCAAGCCCTAACAGGGGCTGCGACCCAGTACTTC.

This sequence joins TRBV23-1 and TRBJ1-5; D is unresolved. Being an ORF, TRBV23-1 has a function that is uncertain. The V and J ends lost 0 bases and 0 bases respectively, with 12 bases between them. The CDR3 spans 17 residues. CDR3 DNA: TGCGCCAGCAGTCAATCGGGCGGGCTCTATAGCAATCAGCCCCAGCATTTT. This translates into CASSQSGGLYSNQPQHF.